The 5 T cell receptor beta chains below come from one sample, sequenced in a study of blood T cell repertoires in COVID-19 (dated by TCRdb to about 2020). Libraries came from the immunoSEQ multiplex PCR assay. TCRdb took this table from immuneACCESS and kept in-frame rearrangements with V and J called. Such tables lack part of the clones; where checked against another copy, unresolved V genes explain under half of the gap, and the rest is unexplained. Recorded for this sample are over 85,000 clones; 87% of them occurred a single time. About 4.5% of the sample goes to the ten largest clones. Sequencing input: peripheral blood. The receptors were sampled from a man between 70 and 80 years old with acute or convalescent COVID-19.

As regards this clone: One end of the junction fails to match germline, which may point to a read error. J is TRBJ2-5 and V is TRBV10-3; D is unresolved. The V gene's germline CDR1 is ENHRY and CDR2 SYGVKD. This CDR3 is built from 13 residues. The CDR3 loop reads CAMSVEPQETQYF. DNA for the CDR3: TGTGCCATGAGTGTGGAGCCCCAAGAGACCCAGTACTTC.

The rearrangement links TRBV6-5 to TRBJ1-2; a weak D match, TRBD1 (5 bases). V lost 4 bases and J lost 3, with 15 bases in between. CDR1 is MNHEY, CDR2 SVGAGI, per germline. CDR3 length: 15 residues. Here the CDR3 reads CASSLGRGEDYGYTF. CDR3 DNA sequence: TGTGCCAGCAGTTTGGGGAGAGGGGAGGACTATGGCTACACCTTC.

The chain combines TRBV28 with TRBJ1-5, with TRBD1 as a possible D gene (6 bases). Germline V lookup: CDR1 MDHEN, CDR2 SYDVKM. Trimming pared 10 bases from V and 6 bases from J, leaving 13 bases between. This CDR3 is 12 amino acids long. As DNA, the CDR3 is TGTGCCACAAATACAGGGACTCAGCCCCAGCATTTT. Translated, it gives CATNTGTQPQHF.

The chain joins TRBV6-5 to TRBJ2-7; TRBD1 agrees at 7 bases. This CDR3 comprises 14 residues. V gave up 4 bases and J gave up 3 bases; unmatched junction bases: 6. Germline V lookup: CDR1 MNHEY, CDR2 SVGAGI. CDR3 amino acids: CASSSRTGNYEQYF. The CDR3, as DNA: TGTGCCAGCAGTTCTCGGACAGGAAACTACGAGCAGTACTTC.

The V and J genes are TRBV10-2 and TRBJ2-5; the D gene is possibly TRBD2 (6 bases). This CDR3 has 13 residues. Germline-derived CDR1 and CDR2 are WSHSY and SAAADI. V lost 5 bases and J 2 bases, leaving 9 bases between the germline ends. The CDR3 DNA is TGCGCCAGCAGTTTAGCGGAACAAGAGACCCAGTACTTC. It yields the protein CASSLAEQETQYF.